Shown below are 4 T cell receptor beta chains from a single sample sequenced in a study of T cell repertoires in cytomegalovirus infection (dated by TCRdb to the late 2010s). Sequenced using an Illumina HiSeq 1500. TCRdb reprocessing: public reads trimmed at Q25 with fastp, clones called with MiXCR, in-frame beta chains kept. For every CDR3 protein sequence, its rows merge into one entry that carries the most common genes and DNA. The sample includes nearly 700,000 distinct CDR3 sequences, with 33% observed a single time. Of the sample, 15% to 20% falls within the top ten clones. Reading the label with the study, this specimen's treatment or condition is: in vitro stimulation with specific CMV peptide epitopes to enrich CMV-specific T cells. These TCRs' antigens remain unknown. Sequencing was performed on cultured PBMCs, taken from culture after CMV antigen stimulation. The receptors stem from a human donor in good health (CMV status not recorded). Some clones in this sample may be carry-over from other donors' samples.

This clonotype was detected a few times. The chain combines TRBV6-1 with TRBJ1-1; TRBD1 is a possible D gene (5 bases). CDR1 is MNHNS and CDR2 is SASEGT in the germline V gene. The V gene lost 7 bases and the J gene lost 6 bases, with 15 bases spanning the gap. This CDR3 spans 13 amino acids. CDR3 in DNA: TGTGCCAGCACCAGAACAGGTTACGCTGAAGCTTTCTTT. It encodes CASTRTGYAEAFF.

This chain joins TRBV20-1 and TRBJ1-4; D not resolved. The length of the CDR3 is 13 residues. Germline CDR1 DFQATT, CDR2 SNEGSKA (reference sequence). Trimming stripped 5 bases from V and 5 bases from J, with 12 bases between. CDR3: CSALRPGNEKLFF. CDR3 nucleotides: TGCAGTGCTCTACGGCCGGGGAATGAAAAACTGTTTTTT.

V and J are TRBV29-1 and TRBJ1-2; 7 positions match TRBD1. The CDR3 is made up of 11 amino acids. Germline assignment: CDR1 SQVTM and CDR2 ANQGSEA. V shed 7 bases and J 11 bases; nucleotides not matched to a gene: 10. The CDR3 protein is CSATSGTVYTF. CDR3 bases: TGCAGCGCCACCTCCGGGACAGTATACACCTTC.

This clonotype was observed a single time. Without the conserved terminal phenylalanine or tryptophan, this CDR3 likely stems from a read error. The rearrangement uses TRBV12-3 or TRBV12-4 and TRBJ1-1, with D uncertain. The CDR3 runs 13 residues. V dropped 5 bases and J dropped 0 bases, with 7 bases sitting between them. The CDR3 sequence: CASSPLMNTEAFI. CDR3 in DNA: TGTGCCAGCAGTCCCCTTATGAACACTGAAGCTTTCATT.